One T cell receptor (beta chain) is described in this entry. The data stem from a study of T cell changes during pregnancy in multiple sclerosis. The data were produced by immunoSEQ multiplex PCR, yet TCRdb's version contains in-frame clones alone and is incomplete. The data show about 75,000 clones, with nearly 95% seen just once and less than 0.15% held by the top ten. This clonotype was sampled from a female donor with multiple sclerosis, enrolled in a pregnancy study. The material sequenced was CD4+ T cells from peripheral blood mononuclear cells, taken after pregnancy.

CDR3 loop: CASSPGGVWELFF. The CDR3 DNA is TGTGCCAGCAGCCCGGGGGGGGTCTGGGAGCTGTTTTTT. The chain joins TRBV7-9 to TRBJ2-2; 8 bases are a match to TRBD2. Per germline, CDR1 SEHNR and CDR2 FQNEAQ (reference sequence). The CDR3 has 13 residues. V dropped 5 bases and J dropped 9; count of bases not matched to a gene: 5. The complete variable domain, with remaining parts taken from reference TRBV7-9 and TRBJ2-2, reads DTGVSQNPRHKITKRGQNVTFRCDPISEHNRLYWYRQTLGQGPEFLTYFQNEAQLEKSRLLSDRFSAERPKGSFSTLEIQRTEQGDSAMYLCASSPGGVWELFFGEGSRLTVL.